The clone carrying this T cell receptor (beta chain) was detected a few times. What it binds is unknown. These data come from a study of cytomegalovirus exposure and HLA in healthy donors. Unmatched junction bases numbered 7, after V lost 4 bases and J lost 5 bases. CDR1 and CDR2 (germline): SGHTA, FQGTGA. This CDR3 contains 15 residues. Both 60 Vbeta primers and 13 Jbeta primers went into the PCR. TCRdb's copy holds only in-frame clones and misses some; the assay was immunoSEQ multiplex PCR. Of under 300,000 clones listed, approximately 81% are singletons. Study-level findings and limits: Most TCR sequences were uncommon, yet certain public TCRs appeared in many donors.

The sequencing input was PBMCs. This chain uses TRBV7-3 with TRBJ2-1, with 8 nucleotides matching TRBD1. The TCR was taken from a woman in her fifties or sixties in good health and CMV-seropositive. The CDR3 DNA reads as TGTGCCAGCAGCTGGACAGGGAATAGGGACAATGAGCAGTTCTTC. Its protein is CASSWTGNRDNEQFF.